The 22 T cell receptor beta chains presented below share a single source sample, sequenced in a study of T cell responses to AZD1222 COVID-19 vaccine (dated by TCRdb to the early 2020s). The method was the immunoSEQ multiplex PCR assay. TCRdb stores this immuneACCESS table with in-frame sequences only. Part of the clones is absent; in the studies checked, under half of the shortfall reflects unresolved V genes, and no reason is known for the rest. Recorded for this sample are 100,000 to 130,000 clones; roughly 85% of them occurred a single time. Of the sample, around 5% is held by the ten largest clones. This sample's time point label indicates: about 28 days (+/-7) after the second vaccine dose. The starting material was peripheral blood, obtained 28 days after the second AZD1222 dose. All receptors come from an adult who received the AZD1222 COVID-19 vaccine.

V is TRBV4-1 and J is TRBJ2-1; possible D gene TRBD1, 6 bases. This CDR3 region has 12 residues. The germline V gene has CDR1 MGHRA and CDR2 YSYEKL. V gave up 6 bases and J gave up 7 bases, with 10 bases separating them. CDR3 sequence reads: CASSRDRNEQFF. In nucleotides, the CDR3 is TGCGCCAGCAGTCGAGACAGGAATGAGCAGTTCTTC.

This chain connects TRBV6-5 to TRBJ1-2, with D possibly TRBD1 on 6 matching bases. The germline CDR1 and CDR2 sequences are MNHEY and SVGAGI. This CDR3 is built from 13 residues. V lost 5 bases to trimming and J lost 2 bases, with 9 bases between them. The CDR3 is CASSRGQNYGYTF. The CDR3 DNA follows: TGTGCCAGCAGTCGAGGACAGAACTATGGCTACACCTTC.

The DNA for the CDR3 is TGCAGCGTTGTTCCGGGTTGGATAGCTGAAGCTTTCTTT. Translation gives CSVVPGWIAEAFF. The chain has TRBV29-1 and TRBJ1-1, with D uncertain. Trimming shortened V by 4 bases and J by 6 bases, and 15 bases separated the two germline ends. From germline, CDR1 is SQVTM and CDR2 ANQGSEA. The CDR3 extends over 13 amino acids.

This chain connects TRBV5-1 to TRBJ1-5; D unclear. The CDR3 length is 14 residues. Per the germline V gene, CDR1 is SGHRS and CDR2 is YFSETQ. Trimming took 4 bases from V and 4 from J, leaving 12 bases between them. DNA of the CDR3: TGCGCCAGCAGCCCAAGCGGAGCAAATCAGCCCCAGCATTTT. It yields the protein CASSPSGANQPQHF.

As DNA, the CDR3 is TGTGCCAGCAGTTACTCACAGGGGACTGGGGCCAACGTCCTGACTTTC. It specifies CASSYSQGTGANVLTF. The rearrangement joins TRBV6-5 to TRBJ2-6, with 7 bases lining up with TRBD1. Germline CDR1 reads MNHEY; CDR2 reads SVGAGI. The CDR3 has 16 residues. The V and J ends lost 0 bases and 2 bases, in that order; junction bases with no gene match: 1.

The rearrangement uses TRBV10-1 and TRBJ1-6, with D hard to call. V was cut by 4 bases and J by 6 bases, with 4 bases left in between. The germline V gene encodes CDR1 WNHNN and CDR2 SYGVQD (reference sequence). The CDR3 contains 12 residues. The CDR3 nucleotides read TGCGCCAGCAGTGGGGGTAATTCACCCCTCCACTTT. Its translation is CASSGGNSPLHF.

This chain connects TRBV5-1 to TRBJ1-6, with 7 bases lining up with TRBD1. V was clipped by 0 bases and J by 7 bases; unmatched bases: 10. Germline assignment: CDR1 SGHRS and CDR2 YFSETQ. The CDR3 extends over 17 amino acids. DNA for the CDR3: TGCGCCAGCAGCTTGGCCGGTCCGGGACAGCCGAATTCACCCCTCCACTTT. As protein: CASSLAGPGQPNSPLHF.

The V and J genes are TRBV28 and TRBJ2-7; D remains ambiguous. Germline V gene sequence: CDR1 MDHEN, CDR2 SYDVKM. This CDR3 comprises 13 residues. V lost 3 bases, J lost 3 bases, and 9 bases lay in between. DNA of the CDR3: TGTGCCAGCAGTTTTTTTCTGGTCTACGAGCAGTACTTC. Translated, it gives CASSFFLVYEQYF. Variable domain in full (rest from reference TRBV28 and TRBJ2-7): DVKVTQSSRYLVKRTGEKVFLECVQDMDHENMFWYRQDPGLGLRLIYFSYDVKMKEKGDIPEGYSVSREKKERFSLILESASTNQTSMYLCASSFFLVYEQYFGPGTRLTVT.

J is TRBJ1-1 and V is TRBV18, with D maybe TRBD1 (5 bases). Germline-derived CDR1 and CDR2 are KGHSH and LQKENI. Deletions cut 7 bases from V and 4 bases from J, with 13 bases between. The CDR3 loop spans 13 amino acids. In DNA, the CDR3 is TGTGCCAGCTGCGGGGGGTGGAGCACTGAAGCTTTCTTT. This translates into CASCGGWSTEAFF.

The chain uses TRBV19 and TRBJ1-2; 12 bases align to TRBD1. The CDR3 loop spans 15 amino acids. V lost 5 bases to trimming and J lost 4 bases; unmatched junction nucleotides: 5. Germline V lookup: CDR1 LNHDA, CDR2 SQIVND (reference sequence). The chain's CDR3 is CASSPGTGGGYGYTF. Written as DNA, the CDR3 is TGTGCCAGTAGTCCAGGGACAGGGGGCGGCTATGGCTACACCTTC. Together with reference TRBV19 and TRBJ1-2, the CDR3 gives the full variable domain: DGGITQSPKYLFRKEGQNVTLSCEQNLNHDAMYWYRQDPGQGLRLIYYSQIVNDFQKGDIAEGYSVSREKKESFPLTVTSAQKNPTAFYLCASSPGTGGGYGYTFGSGTRLTVV.

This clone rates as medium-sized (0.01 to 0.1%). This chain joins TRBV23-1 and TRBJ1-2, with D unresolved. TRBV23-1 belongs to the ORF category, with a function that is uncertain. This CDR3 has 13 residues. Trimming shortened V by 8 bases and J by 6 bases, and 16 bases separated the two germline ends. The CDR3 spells CASESDGVNGYTF. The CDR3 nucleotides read TGCGCCAGCGAGTCTGATGGGGTCAATGGCTACACCTTC.

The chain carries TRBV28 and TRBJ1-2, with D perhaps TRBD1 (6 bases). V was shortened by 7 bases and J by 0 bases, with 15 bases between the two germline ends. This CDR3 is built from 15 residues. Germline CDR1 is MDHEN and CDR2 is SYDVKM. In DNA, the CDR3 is TGTGCCAGCACCCAGGGGCAGGCCACTAACTATGGCTACACCTTC. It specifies CASTQGQATNYGYTF.

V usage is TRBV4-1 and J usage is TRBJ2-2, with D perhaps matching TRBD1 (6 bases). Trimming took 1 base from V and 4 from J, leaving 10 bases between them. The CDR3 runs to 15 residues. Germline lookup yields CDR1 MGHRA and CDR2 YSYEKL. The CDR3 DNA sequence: TGCGCCAGCAGCCAAGCAGGGGCTCGCACCGGGGAGCTGTTTTTT. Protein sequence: CASSQAGARTGELFF.

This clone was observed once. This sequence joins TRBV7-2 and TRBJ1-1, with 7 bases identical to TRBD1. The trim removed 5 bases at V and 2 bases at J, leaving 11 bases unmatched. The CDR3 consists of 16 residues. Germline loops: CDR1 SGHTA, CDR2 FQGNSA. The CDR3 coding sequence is TGTGCCAGCAGCCCCAGTGGTTGGACAGGTAACACTGAAGCTTTCTTT. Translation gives CASSPSGWTGNTEAFF. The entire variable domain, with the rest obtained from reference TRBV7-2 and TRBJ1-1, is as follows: GAGVSQSPSNKVTEKGKDVELRCDPISGHTALYWYRQSLGQGLEFLIYFQGNSAPDKSGLPSDRFSAERTGGSVSTLTIQRTQQEDSAVYLCASSPSGWTGNTEAFFGQGTRLTVV.

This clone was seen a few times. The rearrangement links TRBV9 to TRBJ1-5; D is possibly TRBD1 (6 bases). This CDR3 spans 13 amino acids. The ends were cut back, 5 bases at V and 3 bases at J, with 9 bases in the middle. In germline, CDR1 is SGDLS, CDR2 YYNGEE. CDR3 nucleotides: TGTGCCAGCAGTAGGGGGGTCAATCAGCCCCAGCATTTT. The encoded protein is CASSRGVNQPQHF.

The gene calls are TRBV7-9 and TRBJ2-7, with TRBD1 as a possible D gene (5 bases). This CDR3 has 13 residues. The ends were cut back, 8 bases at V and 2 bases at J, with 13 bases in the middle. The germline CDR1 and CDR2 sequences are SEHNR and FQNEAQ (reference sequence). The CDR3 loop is CASGQTETYEQYF. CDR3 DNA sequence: TGTGCCAGCGGCCAGACAGAGACCTACGAGCAGTACTTC.

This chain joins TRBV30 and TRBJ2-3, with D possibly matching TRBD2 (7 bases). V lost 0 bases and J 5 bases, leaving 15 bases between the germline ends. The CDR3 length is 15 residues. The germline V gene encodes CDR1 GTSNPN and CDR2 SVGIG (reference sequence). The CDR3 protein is CAWSVGGGPLDTQYF. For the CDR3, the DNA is TGTGCCTGGAGTGTAGGCGGGGGCCCTTTAGATACGCAGTATTTT.

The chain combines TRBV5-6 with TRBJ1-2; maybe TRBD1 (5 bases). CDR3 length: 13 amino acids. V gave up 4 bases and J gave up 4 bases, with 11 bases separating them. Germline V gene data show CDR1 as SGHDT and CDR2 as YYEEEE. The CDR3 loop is CASSPTGIYGYTF. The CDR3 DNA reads TGTGCCAGCAGCCCCACAGGAATCTATGGCTACACCTTC. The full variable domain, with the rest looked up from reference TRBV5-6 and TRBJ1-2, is DAGVTQSPTHLIKTRGQQVTLRCSPKSGHDTVSWYQQALGQGPQFIFQYYEEEERQRGNFPDRFSGHQFPNYSSELNVNALLLGDSALYLCASSPTGIYGYTFGSGTRLTVV.

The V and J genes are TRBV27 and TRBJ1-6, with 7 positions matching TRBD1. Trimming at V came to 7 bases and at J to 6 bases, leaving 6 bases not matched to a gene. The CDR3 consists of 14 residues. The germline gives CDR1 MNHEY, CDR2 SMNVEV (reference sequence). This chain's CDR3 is CASTEQGSNSPLHF. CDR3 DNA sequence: TGTGCCAGCACCGAACAGGGGAGTAATTCACCCCTCCACTTT.

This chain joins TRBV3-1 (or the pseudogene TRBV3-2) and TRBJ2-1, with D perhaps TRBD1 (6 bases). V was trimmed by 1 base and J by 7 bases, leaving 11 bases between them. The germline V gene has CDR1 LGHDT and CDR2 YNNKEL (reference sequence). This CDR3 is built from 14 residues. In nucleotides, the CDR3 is TGTGCCAGCAGCCAAGTCGAGGGGGTAAATGAGCAGTTCTTC. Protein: CASSQVEGVNEQFF.

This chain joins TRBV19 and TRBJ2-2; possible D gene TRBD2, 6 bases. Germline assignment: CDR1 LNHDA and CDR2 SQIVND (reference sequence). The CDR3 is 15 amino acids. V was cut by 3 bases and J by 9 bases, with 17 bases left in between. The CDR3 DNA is TGTGCCAGTAGTATTTCTGGCGGGACCCTGAGGGAGCTGTTTTTT. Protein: CASSISGGTLRELFF.

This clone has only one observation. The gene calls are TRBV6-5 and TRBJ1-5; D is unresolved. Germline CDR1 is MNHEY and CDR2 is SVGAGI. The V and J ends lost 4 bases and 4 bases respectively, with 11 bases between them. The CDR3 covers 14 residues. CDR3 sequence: CASSWSGRNQPQHF. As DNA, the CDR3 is TGTGCCAGCAGTTGGTCGGGCAGGAATCAGCCCCAGCATTTT.